A single sample gave rise to the 31 T cell receptor beta chains below, sequenced in a study of T-cell memory formation after mild COVID-19. TCRdb recomputed calls from the 5' RACE reads with MiXCR, one row per CDR3 protein. The sample lists about 180,000 distinct CDR3 sequences; around 18% were seen once. The sample taken for sequencing was PBMCs or a T cell subset sorted from them (not recorded which). All receptors come from a man aged 18 to 35 who had mild COVID-19 (a few samples of this study predate the infection). Cell type and time point are not known.

This clonotype appeared a few times. The genes are TRBV5-6 and TRBJ2-1; weak D call: TRBD2 (5 bases). V shed 4 bases and J shed 6 bases, with 11 bases lying between them. There are 13 residues in the CDR3. Germline lookup yields CDR1 SGHDT and CDR2 YYEEEE. CDR3 nucleotides: TGTGCCAGCAGCGTGGACTGGGGCAATGAGCAGTTCTTC. It specifies CASSVDWGNEQFF. Full variable domain (rest looked up from reference TRBV5-6 and TRBJ2-1): DAGVTQSPTHLIKTRGQQVTLRCSPKSGHDTVSWYQQALGQGPQFIFQYYEEEERQRGNFPDRFSGHQFPNYSSELNVNALLLGDSALYLCASSVDWGNEQFFGPGTRLTVL.

This chain links TRBV20-1 with TRBJ2-5, with 9 bases matching TRBD1. J was trimmed by 7 bases and V by 1 base; bases with no gene match: 7. CDR1 and CDR2 (germline): DFQATT, SNEGSKA (reference sequence). This CDR3 has 14 residues. CDR3 coding DNA: TGCAGTGCTAGAGGTGGACAGGGGCCCGGGACCCAGTACTTC. This codes for CSARGGQGPGTQYF.

This clonotype was detected a few times. This chain uses TRBV4-1 with TRBJ2-4; D possibly corresponds to TRBD1 (5 bases). In germline, CDR1 is MGHRA, CDR2 YSYEKL. The CDR3 sequence is 15 residues long. V was shortened by 6 bases and J by 2 bases, with 14 bases between the two germline ends. This CDR3 reads CASSSPGHSKNIQYF. The CDR3 nucleotides are TGCGCCAGCAGTTCTCCAGGACATTCCAAAAACATTCAGTACTTC.

This clonotype has only a few counts. The chain couples TRBV7-2 to TRBJ2-7; D is uncertain. With 4 bases removed from V and 4 bases from J, the gap between germline ends came to 8 bases. Looked up from germline, CDR1 is SGHTA and CDR2 is FQGNSA. The CDR3 extends over 12 amino acids. The CDR3 coding sequence is TGTGCCAGCAGCTCGACGTCTTACGAGCAGTACTTC. As protein: CASSSTSYEQYF.

The V gene is TRBV5-1, the J gene TRBJ1-1; D ambiguous. CDR3 length: 13 amino acids. Germline V gives CDR1 SGHRS, CDR2 YFSETQ. V lost 3 bases and J lost 1, with 7 bases in between. CDR3 region: CASSSLGNTEAFF. The CDR3 DNA follows: TGCGCCAGCAGCTCCCTGGGGAACACTGAAGCTTTCTTT.

This clonotype was counted a single time. V gene TRBV20-1 combines with J gene TRBJ1-2; D ambiguous. The V gene's germline CDR1 is DFQATT and CDR2 SNEGSKA (reference sequence). This CDR3 is 16 amino acids long. V dropped 6 bases and J dropped 2 bases, with 22 bases sitting between them. CDR3 DNA sequence: TGCAGTGCCACAACCGGATCGCGGTCCTCAAACTATGGCTACACCTTC. The encoded protein is CSATTGSRSSNYGYTF.

This clonotype showed up just a few times. The chain couples TRBV6-7 to TRBJ1-3; D is possibly TRBD1 (6 bases). TRBV6-7 is identified as an open reading frame with a role that is uncertain. Trimming pared 8 bases from V and 11 bases from J, leaving 22 bases between. This CDR3 has 14 amino acids. The DNA of the CDR3 is TGTGCCAGCCCCGACCGGACAGAAGATTTTGCCATATATTTT. It codes for CASPDRTEDFAIYF.

This chain joins TRBV5-1 and TRBJ1-1; 7 bases are shared with TRBD1. Per germline, CDR1 SGHRS and CDR2 YFSETQ. The CDR3 is 14 residues long. The V and J ends lost 7 bases and 2 bases, in that order; junction bases with no gene match: 8. Written as DNA, the CDR3 is TGCGCCAGCTCCGAACAGGGGACTAACACTGAAGCTTTCTTT. Its protein product is CASSEQGTNTEAFF.

This clonotype was detected many times. V is TRBV5-1 and J is TRBJ2-6, with no clear D. Trimming took 3 bases from V and 0 from J, leaving 4 bases between them. The CDR3 loop spans 14 amino acids. Germline CDR1 SGHRS, CDR2 YFSETQ. In nucleotides, the CDR3 is TGCGCCAGCAGCTCACGCTCTGGGGCCAACGTCCTGACTTTC. Translated: CASSSRSGANVLTF.

The J gene is TRBJ2-5, the V gene TRBV11-2, with D possibly being TRBD2 (5 bases). This CDR3 region has 16 residues. Germline CDR1 reads SGHAT; CDR2 reads FQNNGV. Trimming took off 5 bases at V and 4 bases at J, with 20 bases between the two ends. The CDR3 nucleotides are TGTGCCAGCAGCCTTGGCTTAGGGCCCGGAGGAGAGACCCAGTACTTC. It codes for CASSLGLGPGGETQYF. Combining the CDR3 with reference TRBV11-2 and TRBJ2-5 gives the whole variable domain EAGVAQSPRYKIIEKRQSVAFWCNPISGHATLYWYQQILGQGPKLLIQFQNNGVVDDSQLPKDRFSAERLKGVDSTLKIQPAKLEDSAVYLCASSLGLGPGGETQYFGPGTRLLVL.

This clonotype was observed a few times. This rearrangement joins TRBV6-2 or TRBV6-3 to TRBJ2-5, with 8 bases identical to TRBD2. V was pared by 7 bases and J by 0 bases, with 10 bases of the junction left unmatched. Germline V gives CDR1 MNHEY, CDR2 SVGEGT. The length of the CDR3 is 16 residues. CDR3 residues: CASKKRGPSYQETQYF. DNA for the CDR3: TGTGCCAGCAAGAAGCGGGGGCCCTCATACCAAGAGACCCAGTACTTC.

The chain links TRBV6-6 to TRBJ1-1; D not certain. Germline CDR1 reads MNHNY; CDR2 reads SVGAGI (reference sequence). The CDR3 loop spans 14 amino acids. V was cut by 6 bases and J by 1 base, with 12 bases left in between. The CDR3 is CASRRTSGNTEAFF. The CDR3 DNA sequence: TGTGCCAGCAGAAGAACAAGTGGGAACACTGAAGCTTTCTTT.

The rearrangement uses TRBV6-1 and TRBJ1-2; no clear D. CDR1 MNHNS and CDR2 SASEGT come from the germline V gene. Trimming shortened V by 4 bases and J by 5 bases, and 11 bases separated the two germline ends. This CDR3 region has 13 residues. The CDR3 sequence is CASSVEQLYGYTF. The CDR3 nucleotides are TGTGCCAGCAGTGTTGAACAGCTTTATGGCTACACCTTC.

The chain is built from TRBV3-1 and TRBJ1-1; D is undetermined. The V end lost 3 bases, the J end lost 4 bases, and 12 bases lay between the germline ends. In germline, CDR1 is LGHDT, CDR2 YNNKEL (reference sequence). This CDR3 region has 14 residues. CDR3 in amino acids: CASSHGVRGTEAFF. CDR3 sequence (DNA): TGTGCCAGCAGCCATGGCGTCCGGGGCACTGAAGCTTTCTTT.

There are a few counts of this clonotype. The chain carries TRBV18 and TRBJ1-2; D gene ambiguous. Between the trimmed V and J ends, which lost 2 bases and 5 bases, there was a span of 9 bases. CDR1 and CDR2 from the germline V gene are KGHSH and LQKENI. CDR3 size: 13 residues. The CDR3 region is CASSPDIAYGYTF. The CDR3 nucleotides read TGTGCCAGCTCACCAGACATTGCATATGGCTACACCTTC.

The chain recombines TRBV7-2 with TRBJ2-7, with TRBD2 as a possible D gene (6 bases). V was cut by 6 bases and J by 3 bases, with 18 bases left in between. This CDR3 has 15 residues. The germline V gene has CDR1 SGHTA and CDR2 FQGNSA. The CDR3 reads CASSSVGSGHYEQYF. DNA of the CDR3: TGTGCCAGCAGTTCAGTCGGTAGCGGACACTACGAGCAGTACTTC. Full variable domain (rest looked up from reference TRBV7-2 and TRBJ2-7): GAGVSQSPSNKVTEKGKDVELRCDPISGHTALYWYRQSLGQGLEFLIYFQGNSAPDKSGLPSDRFSAERTGGSVSTLTIQRTQQEDSAVYLCASSSVGSGHYEQYFGPGTRLTVT.

The J gene is TRBJ1-2, the V gene TRBV27; maybe TRBD1 (6 bases). The V end lost 5 bases, the J end lost 4 bases, and 14 bases lay between the germline ends. This CDR3 spans 14 amino acids. CDR1 and CDR2 from the germline V gene are MNHEY and SMNVEV (reference sequence). CDR3 nucleotides: TGTGCCAGCAGTCCAGGGGACCCCCCCTATGGCTACACCTTC. Its translation: CASSPGDPPYGYTF.

The chain has TRBV28 and TRBJ1-2; D is unclear. Germline values: CDR1 MDHEN, CDR2 SYDVKM. The CDR3 contains 14 residues. Trimming stripped 3 bases from V and 4 bases from J, with 12 bases between. The CDR3 loop reads CASSLGSLSYGYTF. CDR3 sequence (DNA): TGTGCCAGCAGTTTGGGTTCCTTAAGCTATGGCTACACCTTC.

V usage is TRBV5-1 and J usage is TRBJ2-5; 12 bases agree with TRBD2. The CDR3 has 16 residues. Unmatched junction bases numbered 3, after V lost 1 base and J lost 2 bases. In germline, CDR1 is SGHRS, CDR2 YFSETQ. CDR3 coding DNA: TGCGCCAGCAGCTTGTTGCTAGCGGGGGGGCAAGAGACCCAGTACTTC. It encodes CASSLLLAGGQETQYF.

The table lists this clonotype with a few counts. The DNA of the CDR3 is TGTGCCTCCCTCTTCGGACAGGGTAACAATGAGCAGTTCTTC. Translating gives CASLFGQGNNEQFF. The chain has TRBV10-3 and TRBJ2-1, with 8 nucleotides matching TRBD1. Trimming cost V 11 bases and J 5 bases; bases outside gene matches: 11. The CDR3 has 14 residues. Germline V gene data show CDR1 as ENHRY and CDR2 as SYGVKD.

With regard to this clonotype: A read error may account for a junction end that differs from germline. CDR3 residues: CASSYPPTRELFF. The CDR3 DNA follows: TGTGCCAGCAGTTACCCCCCCACCCGGGAGCTGTTTTTT. The chain carries TRBV6-5 and TRBJ2-2; D unresolved. The germline CDR1 and CDR2 sequences are MNHEY and SVGAGI. The length of the CDR3 is 13 residues.

This chain joins TRBV20-1 and TRBJ2-3, with 10 bases fitting TRBD2. Germline values: CDR1 DFQATT, CDR2 SNEGSKA (reference sequence). This CDR3 spans 16 amino acids. Trimming cost V 4 bases and J 4 bases; bases outside gene matches: 11. The CDR3 nucleotides are TGCAGTGCTACCCGGATAGCGGGGGGCCGTCCAGATACGCAGTATTTT. It is translated as CSATRIAGGRPDTQYF.

The chain couples TRBV5-1 to TRBJ1-4; 7 bases match TRBD1. This CDR3 is 15 amino acids long. Germline CDR1 reads SGHRS; CDR2 reads YFSETQ. Trimming took 3 bases from V and 3 from J; bases not matched to a gene: 5. CDR3 region: CASSYLTGSNEKLFF. The CDR3 DNA follows: TGCGCCAGCAGCTACCTGACAGGGTCTAATGAAAAACTGTTTTTT.

The chain combines TRBV7-2 with TRBJ1-3; D call uncertain. The ends were cut back, 1 base at V and 0 bases at J, with 10 bases in the middle. The CDR3 contains 16 residues. Germline V gene data show CDR1 as SGHTA and CDR2 as FQGNSA. The CDR3 DNA reads TGTGCCAGCAGCTTAGTTGATGTGGGCTCTGGAAACACCATATATTTT. Its translation: CASSLVDVGSGNTIYF.

The J gene is TRBJ1-2, the V gene TRBV5-1, with 7 bases aligning to TRBD1. Per the germline V gene, CDR1 is SGHRS and CDR2 is YFSETQ. V trimming: 0 bases; J trimming: 3 bases; junction bases outside the gene matches: 8. The CDR3 length is 16 residues. The CDR3 bases are TGCGCCAGCAGCTTGGCCTGGTCCACAGGGGACTATGGCTACACCTTC. It codes for CASSLAWSTGDYGYTF. The full variable domain, rest sourced from reference TRBV5-1 and TRBJ1-2, is KAGVTQTPRYLIKTRGQQVTLSCSPISGHRSVSWYQQTPGQGLQFLFEYFSETQRNKGNFPGRFSGRQFSNSRSEMNVSTLELGDSALYLCASSLAWSTGDYGYTFGSGTRLTVV.

This clonotype was recorded a few times. The chain couples TRBV12-3 or TRBV12-4 to TRBJ1-6; tentative D call: TRBD1 (6 bases). The CDR3 totals 14 residues. V gave up 3 bases and J gave up 7 bases, with 10 bases separating them. The CDR3 sequence is CASSLGGTNSPLHF. Written as DNA, the CDR3 is TGTGCCAGCAGTTTGGGGGGGACAAATTCACCCCTCCACTTT.

The V and J genes are TRBV7-2 and TRBJ2-3; TRBD2 agrees at 9 bases. This CDR3 region has 16 residues. Germline assignment: CDR1 SGHTA and CDR2 FQGNSA. V shed 3 bases, J shed 0 bases, and the junction held 4 bases outside the gene matches. The CDR3 here is CASSFRLAASTDTQYF. CDR3 coding DNA: TGTGCCAGCAGCTTCCGACTAGCGGCTAGCACAGATACGCAGTATTTT. Full variable domain (remainder filled in from reference TRBV7-2 and TRBJ2-3): GAGVSQSPSNKVTEKGKDVELRCDPISGHTALYWYRQSLGQGLEFLIYFQGNSAPDKSGLPSDRFSAERTGGSVSTLTIQRTQQEDSAVYLCASSFRLAASTDTQYFGPGTRLTVL.

This clonotype has just one count. The chain carries TRBV2 and TRBJ1-5, with TRBD1 identical over 7 bases. Germline values: CDR1 SNHLY, CDR2 FYNNEI. This CDR3 spans 14 amino acids. V shed 8 bases and J 6 bases; nucleotides not matched to a gene: 10. The CDR3 region is CASSSEGASQPQHF. Written as DNA, the CDR3 is TGTGCCAGCTCTAGTGAGGGGGCTTCTCAGCCCCAGCATTTT.

This rearrangement joins TRBV5-1 to TRBJ1-5; no definite D call. Germline V gives CDR1 SGHRS, CDR2 YFSETQ. Trimming took 1 base from V and 0 from J, leaving 2 bases between them. The CDR3 has 13 residues. This chain's CDR3 is CASSLHSNQPQHF. As DNA, the CDR3 is TGCGCCAGCAGCTTGCATAGCAATCAGCCCCAGCATTTT.

There are many counts of this clonotype. This chain joins TRBV7-3 and TRBJ1-1; no clear D gene. Germline CDR1 SGHTA, CDR2 FQGTGA. Trimming pared 5 bases from V and 4 bases from J, leaving 11 bases between. The CDR3 spans 13 residues. CDR3 in amino acids: CASSPGRATEAFF. DNA for the CDR3: TGTGCCAGCAGCCCGGGGAGAGCCACTGAAGCTTTCTTT.

J is TRBJ2-4 and V is TRBV5-1; D is ambiguous. The V gene's germline CDR1 is SGHRS and CDR2 YFSETQ. The CDR3 spans 15 residues. Trimming removed 0 bases at V and 0 bases at J, with 7 bases between. Written as DNA, the CDR3 is TGCGCCAGCAGCTTGGGACCTCTAGCCAAAAACATTCAGTACTTC. Encoded protein: CASSLGPLAKNIQYF.